This T cell receptor (beta chain) comes out of a study of blood T cell repertoires in COVID-19. On the study more broadly: COVID-19 samples collected from the United States, Italy and Spain covered acute and convalescent phases. T cells, B-cell-depleted T cells, or PBMCs supplied cDNA or gDNA.

CDR3 length: 13 residues. Between the trimmed V and J ends, which lost 4 bases and 5 bases, there was a span of 9 bases. Original methodology: Amplified reference gene primers provided the basis for estimating nucleated cell counts. Repertoires were generated with immunoSEQ multiplex PCR, while TCRdb's copy carries only in-frame clones and drops some. The V and J calls and clone size are taken from that table; D and trimming were inferred from the DNA. The top ten hold about 9.4% of the sample, which has about 160,000 clones, 87% seen once. Seattle researchers signed up patients amid active infection and tracked them longitudinally.

Sample: peripheral blood. The source of this sequence is a woman between 70 and 85 years old with COVID-19, enrolled during active disease. The chain has TRBV12-3 or TRBV12-4 and TRBJ1-5, with D possibly matching TRBD1 (5 bases). The CDR3 region has the DNA TGTGCCAGCAGTTCCTCCAGGGATCAGCCCCAGCATTTT. It codes for CASSSSRDQPQHF.